This T cell receptor beta chain was retrieved from a study of T cells after yellow fever vaccination. About the study: Fractions low in cell number were prepared with SMART-Seq v4 Ultra Low Input.

Germline V CDR1 and CDR2: MNHEY, SMNVEV (reference sequence). This CDR3 spans 15 amino acids. The ends lost 6 bases at V and 7 bases at J; junction bases unmatched: 13. TCRdb used MiXCR to reprocess the 5' RACE reads, holding one entry per CDR3 protein. Here the sample spans approximately 300,000 distinct CDR3 sequences, around 6.8% being singletons. General study results and limits: The secondary response peaked faster, at day 5 versus 15, but was weaker. Repertoires obtained by FACS sorting could include abundant clonotypes that entered as contaminants from the bulk population. A large majority of primary-vaccination clones showed up again after the booster (96% CD4, about 87% CD8).

This clonotype has just a few counts. Its target is not known. The source of this sequence is a man between 18 and 35 years old who received the YFV17D yellow fever vaccine. V gene TRBV27 combines with J gene TRBJ1-1; 8 bases match TRBD1. This specimen was PBMCs, taken roughly seven weeks after the first yellow fever vaccination. The CDR3 DNA is TGTGCCAGCAGCCCCGACAGGGGCGGATTTTTTGAAGCTTTCTTT. This encodes CASSPDRGGFFEAFF.